Included here is one T cell receptor (beta chain) sequence, with context. The V and J ends lost 4 bases and 5 bases respectively, with 11 bases between them. CDR1 and CDR2 (germline): SNHLY, FYNNEI. The CDR3 has 14 amino acids. The source of the sample is a study of shared clonotypes between healthy human individuals. Produced via immunoSEQ multiplex PCR; TCRdb's table is partial and in-frame only. Of about 2.3 million clones in the sample, about 92% were seen once. This clonotype was obtained from a man aged 18 to 29 in good health. Some clones in this sample may be carry-over from other donors' samples. The sample comprised naive CD4+ T cells from PBMCs. Subset defined: CD45RA+ positively selected. The genes are TRBV2 and TRBJ1-4; D gene unclear. CDR3 loop: CASSVRRNNEKLFF. The DNA for the CDR3 is TGTGCCAGCAGTGTACGGCGCAACAATGAAAAACTGTTTTTT.